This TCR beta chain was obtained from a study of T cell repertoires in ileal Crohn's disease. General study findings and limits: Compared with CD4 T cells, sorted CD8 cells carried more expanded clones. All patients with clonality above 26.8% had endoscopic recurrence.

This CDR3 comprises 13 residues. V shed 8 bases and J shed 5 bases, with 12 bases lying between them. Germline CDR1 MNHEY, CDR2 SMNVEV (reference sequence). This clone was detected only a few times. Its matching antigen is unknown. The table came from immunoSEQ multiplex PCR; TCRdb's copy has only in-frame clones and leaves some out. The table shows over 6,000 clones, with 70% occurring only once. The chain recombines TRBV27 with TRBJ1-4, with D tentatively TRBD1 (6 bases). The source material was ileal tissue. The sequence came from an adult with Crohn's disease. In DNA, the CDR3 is TGTGCCAGCTCCGGGACACCCAATGAAAAACTGTTTTTT. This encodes CASSGTPNEKLFF.